Detailed here is one T cell receptor (beta chain). Its antigen is currently unknown. Time point defined: neoterminal ileum biopsy at postoperative endoscopy, about 6 months after surgery. Eligibility required adulthood, ileal or ileocolonic Crohn's disease and indicated ileocolonic resection. This sample was included in a study of T cell repertoires in ileal Crohn's disease. Study results and caveats: Within the first postoperative year, endoscopy came at median about 6.9 months. Compared with non-smokers, active smokers at surgery showed more clonal expansions.

The germline V gene has CDR1 MNHEY and CDR2 SVGAGI. The ends were cut back, 4 bases at V and 9 bases at J, with 13 bases in the middle. This CDR3 region has 12 residues. Clones were sequenced by immunoSEQ multiplex PCR, and TCRdb holds only the in-frame ones, with some missing. The sample includes some 14,000 clones, over 70% of them seen just once. The chain uses TRBV6-5 and TRBJ2-7; D is possibly TRBD2 (6 bases). This sequence originates from an adult with Crohn's disease. Sequencing was performed on ileal tissue. CDR3 residues: CASSSRRGGQYF. The DNA for the CDR3 is TGTGCCAGCAGTTCCCGGAGGGGTGGGCAGTACTTC.